These 10 T cell receptor beta chains were sequenced from one sample in a study of vaccination and CD4 T cells after COVID-19. Treatment indicated: approximately 9-day PBMC culture with coronavirus spike peptide pools or control peptides (ViraFEST assay). With the Oncomine TCR Beta short-read assay, DNA from cultured CD4+ T cells was sequenced. Via MiXCR, TCRdb re-called the PCR reads, giving one row per CDR3 protein. The sample includes more than 15,000 distinct CDR3 sequences, 50% to 65% of them seen just once. No antigen has been identified for these receptors. Sequencing was carried out using CD4+ T cells from blood, cultured in vitro. The receptors shown here come from a human donor who had recovered from COVID-19.

The DNA of the CDR3 is TGTGCCAGCAGCTTAGTTTCGCGGATCAGCACAGATACGCAGTATTTT. It codes for CASSLVSRISTDTQYF. The chain is built from TRBV7-2 and TRBJ2-3; D unresolved. The ends were cut back, 1 base at V and 0 bases at J, with 11 bases in the middle. This CDR3 is built from 16 residues. Looked up from germline, CDR1 is SGHTA and CDR2 is FQGNSA.

In this sample, this clonotype turned up a few times. This rearrangement joins TRBV21-1 to TRBJ1-2. TRBV21-1 is flagged as a pseudogene. The length of the CDR3 is 14 residues. CDR3 nucleotide sequence: TGTGCCAGCAGCAAAACTCGAGGTCTTAATGGCTACACCTTC. It translates to CASSKTRGLNGYTF.

This sequence joins TRBV7-2 and TRBJ2-1; D unresolved. This CDR3 has 13 residues. V was shortened by 4 bases and J by 9 bases, with 13 bases between the two germline ends. Germline lookup yields CDR1 SGHTA and CDR2 FQGNSA. CDR3 DNA sequence: TGTGCCAGCAGCTCAGGACGAACGGGTGAGCAGTTCTTC. Translation: CASSSGRTGEQFF.

J is TRBJ2-5 and V is TRBV20-1; possibly TRBD1 or TRBD2 for D (5 bases each). Trimming took off 0 bases at V and 4 bases at J, with 15 bases between the two ends. The length of the CDR3 is 15 residues. Per germline, CDR1 DFQATT and CDR2 SNEGSKA (reference sequence). CDR3 protein: CSARDSRGSLETQYF. The DNA of the CDR3 is TGCAGTGCTAGAGATTCGAGGGGTAGTCTAGAGACCCAGTACTTC.

V is TRBV19 and J is TRBJ1-5, with D maybe TRBD1 (5 bases). V gave up 3 bases and J gave up 4 bases, with 16 bases separating them. The length of the CDR3 is 16 residues. CDR1 and CDR2 from the germline V gene are LNHDA and SQIVND (reference sequence). The CDR3: CASSIKGTSVNQPQHF. DNA of the CDR3: TGTGCCAGTAGTATTAAGGGGACTAGTGTGAATCAGCCCCAGCATTTT.

The V and J genes are TRBV5-6 and TRBJ2-7; a weak D match, TRBD1 (6 bases). CDR1 SGHDT and CDR2 YYEEEE come from the germline V gene. The CDR3 contains 13 residues. V dropped 3 bases and J dropped 2 bases, with 9 bases sitting between them. CDR3 amino acids: CASSYTGTYEQYF. In DNA, the CDR3 is TGTGCCAGCAGCTATACAGGGACCTACGAGCAGTACTTC.

The chain employs TRBV6-1 and TRBJ1-1; D is possibly TRBD1 (5 bases). Looked up from germline, CDR1 is MNHNS and CDR2 is SASEGT. The CDR3 is made up of 14 amino acids. Trimming pared 6 bases from V and 2 bases from J, leaving 13 bases between. The CDR3 DNA reads TGTGCCAGCAGGGTAGACAGTTTTAACACTGAAGCTTTCTTT. Translating it yields CASRVDSFNTEAFF.

This chain joins TRBV4-1 and TRBJ2-3, with 11 bases that match TRBD2. Germline trimming cut 2 bases from V and 4 bases from J; bases unmatched to any gene: 8. CDR1 MGHRA and CDR2 YSYEKL come from the germline V gene. The CDR3 is made up of 17 amino acids. The CDR3 nucleotides are TGCGCCAGCAGCCAAATACTAGCGGGAGCAGTATCAGATACGCAGTATTTT. Protein product: CASSQILAGAVSDTQYF.

This clonotype has only a few counts. This chain links TRBV15 with TRBJ1-6; D gene uncertain. The length of the CDR3 is 12 residues. The germline CDR1 and CDR2 sequences are LNHNV and YYDKDF (reference sequence). Deletions cut 0 bases from V and 8 bases from J, with 2 bases between. Here the CDR3 reads CATSRDYSPLHF. CDR3 DNA sequence: TGTGCCACCAGCAGAGATTATTCACCCCTCCACTTT.

This rearrangement joins TRBV30 to TRBJ2-7, with 8 bases that match TRBD2. Trimming took 5 bases from V and 0 from J; bases not matched to a gene: 6. The CDR3 is made up of 14 amino acids. Germline CDR1 and CDR2: GTSNPN and SVGIG (reference sequence). CDR3 bases: TGTGCCTGGGACGCGGGAGGTATCTCCTACGAGCAGTACTTC. Amino acid sequence: CAWDAGGISYEQYF. Together with reference TRBV30 and TRBJ2-7, the CDR3 gives the full variable domain: SQTIHQWPATLVQPVGSPLSLECTVEGTSNPNLYWYRQAAGRGLQLLFYSVGIGQISSEVPQNLSASRPQDRQFILSSKKLLLSDSGFYLCAWDAGGISYEQYFGPGTRLTVT.